Below are 23 T cell receptor beta chains sequenced from a single sample in a study of blood T cell repertoires in COVID-19 (TCRdb year 2020). Library creation used the immunoSEQ multiplex PCR assay. Drawn from immuneACCESS, this table holds only the in-frame rearrangements with V and J called that TCRdb kept. Clones are partly lost; checked studies trace under half to an unresolved V gene and leave the rest unexplained. The sample table contains tens of thousands of clones; only one count was recorded for under 85% of them. Clones ranked in the top ten supply 30% to 35% of the sample. Sequencing was done on a sample of peripheral blood. The receptors shown here come from a woman aged 80 or over with acute or convalescent COVID-19.

This clone appeared a few times. The V gene is TRBV19, the J gene TRBJ1-5; D may be TRBD1 (5 bases). The CDR3 has 14 amino acids. Germline V gene data show CDR1 as LNHDA and CDR2 as SQIVND (reference sequence). V was trimmed by 10 bases and J by 3 bases, leaving 16 bases between them. For the CDR3, the DNA is TGTGCCACCTGGTCCCAGGACAACAATCAGCCCCAGCATTTT. It codes for CATWSQDNNQPQHF.

The V gene is TRBV3-1 (or the pseudogene TRBV3-2), the J gene TRBJ2-6; no clear D gene. Per the germline V gene, CDR1 is LGHDT and CDR2 is YNNKEL (reference sequence). The CDR3 has 13 amino acids. Deletions cut 7 bases from V and 4 bases from J, with 8 bases between. CDR3 sequence (DNA): TGTGCCAGCACCGGAGTAGGGGCCAACGTCCTGACTTTC. Protein sequence: CASTGVGANVLTF.

This clone was observed a few times. The CDR3 spells CASSQDSLGRLAFF. The CDR3 nucleotides read TGTGCCAGCAGCCAAGACAGTTTGGGGAGGTTGGCTTTCTTT. V gene TRBV14 combines with J gene TRBJ1-1; D uncertain. V was clipped by 0 bases and J by 11 bases, with 16 bases between them. CDR1 is SGHDN, CDR2 FVKESK, per germline. The CDR3 spans 14 residues.

The chain is built from TRBV23-1 and TRBJ2-7; TRBD2 matches 9 bases. TRBV23-1 is an open reading frame whose function is uncertain. J lost 0 bases, V lost 2 bases, and 5 bases had no gene match. The length of the CDR3 is 16 residues. The CDR3 sequence is CASSQAGGAGSYEQYF. The DNA for the CDR3 is TGCGCCAGCAGTCAAGCGGGAGGGGCCGGCTCCTACGAGCAGTACTTC.

The table lists this clone with a count of one. This sequence joins TRBV3-1 (or the pseudogene TRBV3-2) and TRBJ2-7; D is perhaps TRBD1 (6 bases). Per germline, CDR1 LGHDT and CDR2 YNNKEL (reference sequence). This CDR3 spans 15 amino acids. V gave up 3 bases and J gave up 0 bases, with 12 bases separating them. The CDR3 loop is CASSQARTASYEQYF. As DNA, the CDR3 is TGTGCCAGCAGCCAGGCCCGGACAGCCTCCTACGAGCAGTACTTC.

The chain uses TRBV6-5 and TRBJ2-1; 7 nucleotides align to TRBD2. This CDR3 has 14 amino acids. Losses at the gene ends were 5 bases for V and 7 bases for J; bases not matched to a gene: 8. The germline V gene encodes CDR1 MNHEY and CDR2 SVGAGI. The CDR3 is CASSRPGLRNEQFF. As DNA, the CDR3 is TGTGCCAGCAGTCGCCCGGGACTAAGGAATGAGCAGTTCTTC.

The gene calls are TRBV10-3 and TRBJ1-1; D is ambiguous. The CDR3 has 13 amino acids. Per the germline V gene, CDR1 is ENHRY and CDR2 is SYGVKD. The germline V and J ends were trimmed by 3 bases and 4 bases, with 9 bases remaining between them. In DNA, the CDR3 is TGTGCCATCAGTGACTCCGGGGTCACTGAAGCTTTCTTT. It translates to CAISDSGVTEAFF.

This clone has more than one count but fewer than ten. The chain combines TRBV11-3 with TRBJ2-7; 8 bases are a match to TRBD1. There are 15 residues in the CDR3. J lost 6 bases, V lost 4 bases, and 11 bases had no gene match. Germline CDR1 SGHNT, CDR2 YENEEA. CDR3 coding DNA: TGTGCCAGCAGCTCTACCCAGGGGGCCATTACCGAGCAGTACTTC. This encodes CASSSTQGAITEQYF. The entire variable domain, with the rest obtained from reference TRBV11-3 and TRBJ2-7, is as follows: EAGVVQSPRYKIIEKKQPVAFWCNPISGHNTLYWYLQNLGQGPELLIRYENEEAVDDSQLPKDRFSAERLKGVDSTLKIQPAELGDSAVYLCASSSTQGAITEQYFGPGTRLTVT.

The chain uses TRBV7-6 and TRBJ2-6; D may be TRBD2 (5 bases). The CDR3 is 17 amino acids. Trimming took off 5 bases at V and 0 bases at J, with 14 bases between the two ends. Germline lookup yields CDR1 SGHVS and CDR2 FNYEAQ. This CDR3 is CASSPRGRGSGANVLTF. The CDR3 DNA reads as TGTGCCAGCAGCCCGAGAGGACGGGGCTCTGGGGCCAACGTCCTGACTTTC. The whole variable domain, remainder taken from reference TRBV7-6 and TRBJ2-6, is GAGVSQSPRYKVTKRGQDVALRCDPISGHVSLYWYRQALGQGPEFLTYFNYEAQQDKSGLPNDRFSAERPEGSISTLTIQRTEQRDSAMYRCASSPRGRGSGANVLTFGAGSRLTVL.

The CDR3 nucleotides read TGTGCCAGCGGCGTGGGGACAGGGGGTACCTATAGCAATCAGCCCCAGCATTTT. This codes for CASGVGTGGTYSNQPQHF. The genes are TRBV2 and TRBJ1-5, with 11 bases lining up with TRBD1. CDR1 is SNHLY and CDR2 is FYNNEI in the germline V gene. V gave up 8 bases and J gave up 0 bases; unmatched junction bases: 12. The CDR3 runs to 18 residues.

This clone came up once. The chain links TRBV7-2 to TRBJ2-1, with 7 positions matching TRBD2. The V and J ends lost 2 bases and 10 bases, in that order; junction bases with no gene match: 11. The CDR3 runs 15 residues. Germline V gene lookup returns CDR1 SGHTA and CDR2 FQGNSA. CDR3 residues: CASSLRREAGREQFF. The CDR3 DNA is TGTGCCAGCAGCTTAAGGCGCGAAGCCGGGAGGGAGCAGTTCTTC.

The chain uses TRBV19 and TRBJ2-5; 9 nucleotides line up with TRBD2. This CDR3 spans 14 amino acids. V lost 3 bases, J lost 4 bases, and 3 bases stayed unmatched. From germline, CDR1 is LNHDA and CDR2 SQIVND (reference sequence). The CDR3 DNA is TGTGCCAGTAGTATGGCGGGAGGGGCAGAGACCCAGTACTTC. Its translation: CASSMAGGAETQYF.

This clone was recorded only once. The chain uses TRBV4-3 and TRBJ2-5, with a weak D call TRBD2 (6 bases). Germline V CDR1 and CDR2: LGHNA, YSLEER. The CDR3 runs to 15 residues. V lost 4 bases and J lost 1, with 13 bases in between. This CDR3 reads CASSPRDLRQETQYF. The CDR3 bases are TGCGCCAGCAGCCCTAGGGACTTGCGCCAAGAGACCCAGTACTTC.

This chain uses TRBV6-2 or TRBV6-3 with TRBJ2-5; weak D call: TRBD1 (6 bases). From germline, CDR1 is MNHEY and CDR2 SVGEGT. Trimming took 0 bases from V and 7 from J, leaving 21 bases between them. The CDR3 is 17 amino acids. CDR3 nucleotides: TGTGCCAGCAGTTACTCTGGAAGGGACACATCAAGAGGGACCCAGTACTTC. This sequence encodes CASSYSGRDTSRGTQYF.

The V and J genes are TRBV2 and TRBJ1-2; D uncertain. V was cut by 7 bases and J by 8 bases, with 14 bases left in between. This CDR3 is 12 amino acids long. CDR1 and CDR2 (germline): SNHLY, FYNNEI. CDR3 region: CASTGMSRGYTF. The CDR3 bases are TGTGCCAGCACCGGGATGTCTAGGGGCTACACCTTC. Using reference TRBV2 and TRBJ1-2 for the parts outside the CDR3, the full variable domain is EPEVTQTPSHQVTQMGQEVILRCVPISNHLYFYWYRQILGQKVEFLVSFYNNEISEKSEIFDDQFSVERPDGSNFTLKIRSTKLEDSAMYFCASTGMSRGYTFGSGTRLTVV.

This chain connects TRBV12-5 to TRBJ1-1, with TRBD1 identical over 11 bases. The germline gives CDR1 LGHNT, CDR2 FRNRAP. CDR3 length: 16 amino acids. Trimming at V came to 6 bases and at J to 4 bases, leaving 10 bases not matched to a gene. The CDR3 DNA is TGTGCTAGTGGCCCAGGACAGGGGGCGCGGGGCACTGAAGCTTTCTTT. Translated, it gives CASGPGQGARGTEAFF.

This chain joins TRBV19 and TRBJ2-2, with a possible D match to TRBD1 (5 bases). Trimming stripped 5 bases from V and 3 bases from J, with 10 bases between. Germline V gene data show CDR1 as LNHDA and CDR2 as SQIVND (reference sequence). This CDR3 region has 14 residues. The CDR3 is CASSRQSHTGELFF. The CDR3 region has the DNA TGTGCCAGTAGTCGACAGTCCCACACCGGGGAGCTGTTTTTT.

A single count supports this clone. The chain uses TRBV4-3 and TRBJ2-1, with 11 nucleotides matching TRBD2. CDR1 LGHNA and CDR2 YSLEER come from the germline V gene. After removal of 1 base from V and 7 bases from J, the junction contained 6 bases not matched to a gene. The CDR3 loop spans 16 amino acids. The CDR3 loop is CASSQGLAGLGNEQFF. The DNA for the CDR3 is TGCGCCAGCAGCCAAGGACTAGCGGGACTGGGGAATGAGCAGTTCTTC.

The chain uses TRBV7-9 and TRBJ2-2, with a possible D match to TRBD1 (6 bases). The CDR3 has 15 residues. V lost 8 bases to trimming and J lost 6 bases, with 19 bases between them. CDR1 SEHNR and CDR2 FQNEAQ come from the germline V gene (reference sequence). The DNA of the CDR3 is TGTGCCAGCTTAGGGTCGGGGACAAGGGCCGGGGAGCTGTTTTTT. This encodes CASLGSGTRAGELFF. The full variable domain, rest sourced from reference TRBV7-9 and TRBJ2-2, is DTGVSQNPRHKITKRGQNVTFRCDPISEHNRLYWYRQTLGQGPEFLTYFQNEAQLEKSRLLSDRFSAERPKGSFSTLEIQRTEQGDSAMYLCASLGSGTRAGELFFGEGSRLTVL.

This clone has a single count. V is TRBV30 and J is TRBJ2-3; a possible D gene is TRBD1 (6 bases). Trimming cost V 4 bases and J 6 bases, with 8 bases left between them. Per the germline V gene, CDR1 is GTSNPN and CDR2 is SVGIG (reference sequence). The CDR3 consists of 11 residues. CDR3 nucleotide sequence: TGTGCCTGGAACCAGGGGGATACGCAGTATTTT. Translating gives CAWNQGDTQYF.

The V call is TRBV4-1, the J call TRBJ2-5; 10 bases align to TRBD2. The germline CDR1 and CDR2 sequences are MGHRA and YSYEKL. The CDR3 extends over 17 amino acids. Germline trimming cut 0 bases from V and 1 base from J; bases unmatched to any gene: 5. The CDR3 region is CASSQEGLAGVQETQYF. The CDR3 DNA is TGCGCCAGCAGCCAAGAAGGGCTAGCGGGAGTCCAAGAGACCCAGTACTTC.

This clone was found many times. The chain combines TRBV7-9 with TRBJ2-7, with 8 bases identical to TRBD2. The CDR3 has 16 residues. V lost 9 bases, J lost 3 bases, and 16 bases stayed unmatched. CDR1 and CDR2 (germline): SEHNR, FQNEAQ (reference sequence). CDR3 protein: CASSPKKSGSNYEQYF. CDR3 nucleotides: TGTGCCAGTAGTCCTAAAAAAAGCGGGAGCAACTACGAGCAGTACTTC.

The chain combines TRBV6-5 with TRBJ1-2; TRBD1 is a possible D gene (5 bases). CDR1 and CDR2 from the germline V gene are MNHEY and SVGAGI. The CDR3 spans 14 residues. Trimming removed 6 bases at V and 0 bases at J, with 11 bases between. The CDR3 DNA is TGTGCCAGCAGGGGGCCACAAGCTAACTATGGCTACACCTTC. Translation gives CASRGPQANYGYTF.